These 7 T cell receptor beta chains share one sample of origin, sequenced in a study of T cell clonality in common variable immunodeficiency (dated by TCRdb to 2015 to 2017). Beyond this particular receptor, the publication reports: Fewer deletions and N-nucleotide insertions were reportedly observed in CVID TCRbeta sequences, and highly modified clones with 13 or more V deletions were reportedly absent from CVID TCRbeta sequences.

The library was made by the immunoSEQ multiplex PCR assay. The source is immuneACCESS, and TCRdb retained only in-frame sequences with V and J called. Part of the clones is not carried over; for the studies checked, unresolved V genes explain less than half of this, and the remainder is unexplained. In this sample the table shows about 30,000 clones, and no singletons are among them. About 5% of the sample is held by the ten biggest clonotypes. These receptors have no identified antigens. The material sequenced was peripheral blood mononuclear cells. Source of these receptors: a human donor with common variable immunodeficiency.

As for this clone: The CDR3 is cut off 3 residues early in the read; its end comes from the germline J gene. V and J are TRBV20-1 and TRBJ2-7; D is possibly TRBD1 (6 bases). The CDR3 is 16 amino acids. Germline CDR1 reads DFQATT; CDR2 reads SNEGSKA (reference sequence). Trimming left V 1 base short and J 4 bases short, with 20 bases between. CDR3 sequence reads: CSARGPWVGAGYEQYF. The CDR3 bases that were read are TGCAGTGCTAGAGGCCCCTGGGTGGGGGCCGGATACGAG.

About this clone: The sequence runs out 3 residues before the end of the CDR3; the remainder is reconstructed from the germline J gene. The V gene is TRBV2, the J gene TRBJ2-3; D is unclear. Trimming removed 6 bases from V and 6 bases from J, with 10 bases in between. The CDR3 has 12 residues. CDR1 and CDR2 from the germline V gene are SNHLY and FYNNEI. The sequenced part of the CDR3 DNA is TGTGCCAGCAGGGCCGGGTGGGATACG. Translating it yields CASRAGWDT. The entire CDR3 sequence reads CASRAGWDTQYF.

About this clone: The observed sequence ends 3 residues before the CDR3 terminus, with the missing tail filled in from the germline J gene. The chain carries TRBV7-8 and TRBJ1-2; D unresolved. The CDR3 loop spans 12 amino acids. Germline V CDR1 and CDR2: SGHVS, FQNEAQ. Incomplete CDR3 DNA: TGTGCCAGCAGCTTGAGATCTCCCTAC. This codes for CASSLRSPY. The CDR3, in full, reads CASSLRSPYYTF.

In its sample, this clone was seen a few times. The CDR3 extends 3 residues past the end of the read, so its final part is completed from the germline J gene. This chain links TRBV6-4 with TRBJ1-6; D perhaps matches TRBD1 (6 bases). The CDR3 is made up of 15 amino acids. The V end lost 6 bases, the J end lost 5 bases, and 14 bases lay between the germline ends. Per germline, CDR1 MRHNA and CDR2 SNTAGT. The chain's CDR3 is CASRGRDTDNSPLHF. The CDR3 bases that were read are TGTGCCAGCAGGGGAAGGGACACCGATAATTCACCC.

This clone was observed a handful of times. With the read ending 3 residues before the CDR3 end, the germline J gene is used to fill in that end. The chain has TRBV18 and TRBJ2-2, with a tentative D call TRBD1 (5 bases). Germline loops: CDR1 KGHSH, CDR2 LQKENI. V was trimmed by 5 bases and J by 0 bases, leaving 16 bases between them. There are 17 residues in the CDR3. This chain's CDR3 is CASSSKTAGSNTGELFF. Partial CDR3 DNA: TGTGCCAGCTCAAGTAAGACGGCAGGGTCGAACACCGGGGAG.

This clone was picked up many times. Coverage ceases 3 residues before the CDR3 finishes, and the germline J gene fills in the end. The V call is TRBV5-1, the J call TRBJ1-1; 12 nucleotides align to TRBD1. Germline V gene sequence: CDR1 SGHRS, CDR2 YFSETQ. This CDR3 comprises 16 residues. CDR3 sequence: CASSTGQGAPALGAFF. CDR3 DNA (partial): TGCGCCAGCAGCACGGGACAGGGGGCTCCCGCCCTGGGG.

This clone was detected ten times or more. The read comes to an end 3 residues before the CDR3 does, leaving the germline J gene to fill in the end. The chain carries TRBV18 and TRBJ2-1; D is uncertain. CDR1 is KGHSH and CDR2 is LQKENI in the germline V gene. The ends were cut back, 3 bases at V and 5 bases at J, with 5 bases in the middle. The CDR3 is made up of 12 amino acids. CDR3 loop: CASSPRNNEQFF. The CDR3 bases that were read are TGTGCCAGCTCACCCAGAAACAATGAG. The whole variable domain, filled in from reference TRBV18 and TRBJ2-1, reads NAGVMQNPRHLVRRRGQEARLRCSPMKGHSHVYWYRQLPEEGLKFMVYLQKENIIDESGMPKERFSAEFPKEGPSILRIQQVVRGDSAAYFCASSPRNNEQFFGPGTRLTVL.